This T cell receptor (beta chain) is drawn from a study of T-cell memory formation after mild COVID-19. This clonotype was detected a few times. Its cognate antigen is unknown. Whole-study results and caveats: Clones shrinking between day 15 and 85 showed a balanced CD4/CD8 split, and those that grew later tilted toward CD4+.

The authors produced TCR alpha and TCR beta cDNA libraries with sample barcodes and UMIs by 5'RACE using constant-segment primers. MiXCR, applied by TCRdb to the 5' RACE reads, yields one record per CDR3 protein. This table has more than 200,000 distinct CDR3 sequences, about 15% appearing once. The CDR3 totals 13 residues. The germline gives CDR1 MNHEY, CDR2 SVGEGT. The germline V and J ends were trimmed by 6 bases and 4 bases, with 12 bases remaining between them. The sample was PBMCs or a T cell subset sorted from them (not recorded which). The source of this sequence is a man younger than 30 who had mild COVID-19 (a few samples of this study predate the infection). Cell type and time point are not known. This chain uses TRBV6-2 or TRBV6-3 with TRBJ1-2, with D hard to call. The CDR3, as DNA: TGTGCCAGCAGCCCGACGGGGATCTATGGCTACACCTTC. This translates into CASSPTGIYGYTF.